A selection of T cell receptor beta chains follows, all from one sample in a study of cytotoxic CD8 clonotypes in ibrutinib-treated CLL. Sequencing was performed with immunoSEQ multiplex PCR; in TCRdb, only in-frame clones are kept and a portion is missing. This sample has 29,000 or so clones, with about three quarters found just once. Specimen: PBMCs, collected after 36 months of ibrutinib treatment. These receptors were taken from a human donor with chronic lymphocytic leukemia. CDR3s include the opening cysteine and the closing phenylalanine or tryptophan. Fields, in order: D gene, clone size, J gene, V gene, CDR3 DNA, CDR3 protein. D genes are given only for firm matches. Clone size is not always given. Where it is, it says once, few, many or a class for expanded clones.

D: NA
size: NA
J: TRBJ1-5
V: TRBV2
DNA: TGTGCCAGCAGTGAGGAACCCCTTGCTAATCAGCCCCAGCATTTT
CDR3: CASSEEPLANQPQHF

D: NA
size: NA
J: TRBJ2-7
V: TRBV5-1
DNA: TGCGCCAGCAGCGACCCCAAACGGACGGCTGTATACGAGCAGTACTTC
CDR3: CASSDPKRTAVYEQYF

D: NA
size: NA
J: TRBJ2-6
V: TRBV9
DNA: TGTGCCAGCAGCGTTCCGGACGGCCGCTCTGGGGCCAACGTCCTGACTTTC
CDR3: CASSVPDGRSGANVLTF

D: NA
size: many
J: TRBJ2-2
V: TRBV5-1
DNA: TGCGCCAGCAGCCTGAATACAAGGGCCCCGGAGCTGTTTTTT
CDR3: CASSLNTRAPELFF

D: TRBD1
size: NA
J: TRBJ2-7
V: TRBV11-3
DNA: TGTGCCAGCAGCTTTAGGACAGGGGGCCCTACCCCCTACGAGCAGTACTTC
CDR3: CASSFRTGGPTPYEQYF

D: NA
size: NA
J: TRBJ1-4
V: TRBV7-9
DNA: TGTGCCAGCAGCATGACGGGGGAGGGAAAACTGTTTTTT
CDR3: CASSMTGEGKLFF

D: TRBD1
size: NA
J: TRBJ2-7
V: TRBV11-2
DNA: TGTGCCAGCAGCTTAAGTACAGGGGCCTACGAGCAGTACTTC
CDR3: CASSLSTGAYEQYF

D: TRBD2
size: NA
J: TRBJ2-2
V: TRBV7-6
DNA: TGTGCCAGCAGCCCACTAGCGGGGGGCGGCGGGGAGCTGTTTTTT
CDR3: CASSPLAGGGGELFF

D: TRBD1
size: NA
J: TRBJ2-5
V: TRBV7-6
DNA: TGTGCCAGCAGCCCTGGACAGGTGGAAGAGACCCAGTACTTC
CDR3: CASSPGQVEETQYF

D: TRBD1
size: NA
J: TRBJ1-1
V: TRBV5-4
DNA: TGTGCCAGCAGCCCACTAAGGACAGGGGTGAACACTGAAGCTTTCTTT
CDR3: CASSPLRTGVNTEAFF

D: TRBD1
size: few
J: TRBJ2-1
V: TRBV7-6
DNA: TGTGCCAGCAGCTTTTATTCCGGACAGGGAGACAATGAGCAGTTCTTC
CDR3: CASSFYSGQGDNEQFF

D: TRBD1
size: NA
J: TRBJ1-2
V: TRBV6-5
DNA: TGTGCCAGCAGTTACTCGACAGGGAAACCCCTCTACACCTTC
CDR3: CASSYSTGKPLYTF

D: NA
size: NA
J: TRBJ1-3
V: TRBV30
DNA: TGTGCCTGGACGTTGCTCTCTGGAAACACCATATATTTT
CDR3: CAWTLLSGNTIYF

D: TRBD1
size: NA
J: TRBJ2-4
V: TRBV11-1
DNA: TGTGCCAGCATCGCTACAGGGGGCGGCATTCAGTACTTC
CDR3: CASIATGGGIQYF

D: NA
size: NA
J: TRBJ2-1
V: TRBV6-5
DNA: TGTGCCAGCATACGGAACAATGAGCAGTTCTTC
CDR3: CASIRNNEQFF

D: NA
size: NA
J: TRBJ2-7
V: TRBV5-5
DNA: TGTGCCAGCAGCTGGGATGGCAGGTCAATCTCCTACGAGCAGTACTTC
CDR3: CASSWDGRSISYEQYF

D: NA
size: once
J: TRBJ1-1
V: TRBV4-3
DNA: TGCGCCAGCAGCCAAGCCCCCGGGGCTGAAGCTTTCTTT
CDR3: CASSQAPGAEAFF

D: NA
size: NA
J: TRBJ2-7
V: TRBV5-1
DNA: TGCGCCAGCAGCTTGGCCGGCTCCAATTCCTACGAGCAGTACTTC
CDR3: CASSLAGSNSYEQYF